These 8 T cell receptor beta chains originate from one sample sequenced in a study of cytomegalovirus exposure and HLA in healthy donors. PCR was performed using 60 Vbeta and 13 Jbeta primers. The protocol was immunoSEQ multiplex PCR, while the TCRdb copy is restricted to in-frame clones and leaves out a portion. The table lists 130,000 to 150,000 clones, roughly 80% of them singletons, with around 3% in the top ten. Sequencing was performed on PBMCs. These receptors were obtained from a man aged 40-49 years in good health and CMV-seropositive.

This chain joins TRBV1 and TRBJ2-1; TRBD1, the table's D call, was not compared with the DNA. TRBV1 is shown as a pseudogene. The CDR3 runs to 15 residues. The CDR3 sequence: CTSSQGPQTYNEQFF. CDR3 bases: TGCACCAGCAGCCAAGGGCCCCAAACCTACAATGAGCAGTTCTTC.

The chain is built from TRBV9 and TRBJ1-4; D might be TRBD1 (5 bases). The CDR3 loop spans 14 amino acids. V was clipped by 4 bases and J by 5 bases, with 12 bases between them. The germline CDR1 and CDR2 sequences are SGDLS and YYNGEE. The CDR3 nucleotides are TGTGCCAGCAGCACCGGAGGGGAGAATGAAAAACTGTTTTTT. It specifies CASSTGGENEKLFF. The complete variable domain, with remaining parts taken from reference TRBV9 and TRBJ1-4, reads DSGVTQTPKHLITATGQRVTLRCSPRSGDLSVYWYQQSLDQGLQFLIQYYNGEERAKGNILERFSAQQFPDLHSELNLSSLELGDSALYFCASSTGGENEKLFFGSGTQLSVL.

This chain uses TRBV18 with TRBJ2-7; TRBD2 agrees at 10 bases. CDR3 length: 16 residues. Germline CDR1 KGHSH, CDR2 LQKENI. J lost 2 bases, V lost 0 bases, and 4 bases had no gene match. The CDR3 is CASSPPGTSGTYEQYF. CDR3 DNA sequence: TGTGCCAGCTCACCACCAGGAACTAGCGGGACCTACGAGCAGTACTTC. Full variable domain (rest looked up from reference TRBV18 and TRBJ2-7): NAGVMQNPRHLVRRRGQEARLRCSPMKGHSHVYWYRQLPEEGLKFMVYLQKENIIDESGMPKERFSAEFPKEGPSILRIQQVVRGDSAAYFCASSPPGTSGTYEQYFGPGTRLTVT.

The chain recombines TRBV10-3 with TRBJ2-3; 16 positions match TRBD2. Germline CDR1 and CDR2: ENHRY and SYGVKD. The CDR3 loop spans 15 amino acids. V was pared by 10 bases and J by 2 bases, with 3 bases of the junction left unmatched. This chain's CDR3 is CATGTSGRATDTQYF. Written as DNA, the CDR3 is TGTGCCACCGGGACTAGCGGGAGGGCCACAGATACGCAGTATTTT.

The rearrangement uses TRBV7-9 and TRBJ2-1; no reliable D call. Between the trimmed V and J ends, which lost 0 bases and 2 bases, there was a span of 14 bases. Germline CDR1 is SEHNR and CDR2 is FQNEAQ (reference sequence). The CDR3 is 17 amino acids. CDR3 in amino acids: CASSLAPWKEPYNEQFF. As DNA, the CDR3 is TGTGCCAGCAGCTTAGCGCCTTGGAAGGAGCCCTACAATGAGCAGTTCTTC. The whole variable domain, filled in from reference TRBV7-9 and TRBJ2-1, reads DTGVSQNPRHKITKRGQNVTFRCDPISEHNRLYWYRQTLGQGPEFLTYFQNEAQLEKSRLLSDRFSAERPKGSFSTLEIQRTEQGDSAMYLCASSLAPWKEPYNEQFFGPGTRLTVL.

This clone was recorded once. V gene TRBV4-1 combines with J gene TRBJ2-7; TRBD2 might be the D (5 bases). Germline values: CDR1 MGHRA, CDR2 YSYEKL. The CDR3 has 16 residues. V was pared by 0 bases and J by 6 bases, with 18 bases between. Here the CDR3 reads CASSQEATDFLLEQYF. DNA of the CDR3: TGCGCCAGCAGCCAAGAGGCCACGGACTTTCTCCTCGAGCAGTACTTC.

This clone was counted a few times. The chain uses TRBV7-8 and TRBJ2-1; a weak D match, TRBD1 (7 bases). Germline values: CDR1 SGHVS, CDR2 FQNEAQ. The CDR3 sequence is 15 residues long. Trimming stripped 5 bases from V and 0 bases from J, with 11 bases between. DNA of the CDR3: TGTGCCAGCAGCGGAGGGACAGCCTCCTACAATGAGCAGTTCTTC. This translates into CASSGGTASYNEQFF.

The rearrangement links TRBV28 to TRBJ2-7; D perhaps matches TRBD2 (6 bases). The germline V and J ends were trimmed by 3 bases and 2 bases, with 11 bases remaining between them. Germline V gives CDR1 MDHEN, CDR2 SYDVKM. The CDR3 is 14 amino acids. The CDR3 coding sequence is TGTGCCAGCAGTTTCGTGGGAGGCCCCTACGAGCAGTACTTC. This translates into CASSFVGGPYEQYF.